This T cell receptor beta chain was captured in a study of blood T cell repertoires in COVID-19. Study in general: Sample material is recorded as cDNA or gDNA derived from T cells, B-cell-depleted T cells, or PBMCs.

Symptom resolution, clearance, or two negative PCRs marked the recovered donors of Cohort 3. Under the authors' procedure: Quantification of nucleated cells was approximated via reference gene primer amplification. Measured with immunoSEQ multiplex PCR; TCRdb has only the in-frame clones, and not every one. The V and J calls and clone size come from that table; D and trimming were worked out from the DNA. The sample carries roughly 240,000 clones, about 83% recorded once. After removal of 6 bases from V and 6 bases from J, the junction contained 11 bases not matched to a gene. This CDR3 has 15 amino acids. From germline, CDR1 is MNHNY and CDR2 SVGAGI (reference sequence).

The chain recombines TRBV6-6 with TRBJ2-5; 9 nucleotides line up with TRBD1. The TCR was taken from a woman aged 45-65 years who had recovered from COVID-19. The sample comprised PBMCs or T cells enriched from blood (not recorded which). CDR3 region: CASSHPVTGGQTQYF. The CDR3 DNA reads as TGTGCCAGCAGCCACCCGGTGACAGGGGGGCAGACCCAGTACTTC.